A selection of T cell receptor beta chains follows, all from one sample in a study of shared clonotypes between healthy human individuals. Some clones are missing from TCRdb's copy, which holds only in-frame ones; the method was immunoSEQ multiplex PCR. Here the sample spans about 980,000 clones, around 80% being singletons. Sequencing used memory CD4+ T cells sorted from blood. The origin of the receptors is a young man in good health. The CDR3 runs from the conserved cysteine through the conserved F or W. The size of a clone is reported for some rows only, either as once, few or many, or as a class for expanded clones.

v_gene,j_gene,abundance,CDR3aa
TRBV19,TRBJ1-2,.,CASSIDRDRVFYGYTF
TRBV4-1,TRBJ1-4,.,CASSQDPRGLFGEKLFF
TRBV5-1,TRBJ1-4,.,CASSPDGQGRNEKLFF
TRBV25-1,TRBJ1-2,once,CASSGQGANYGYTF
TRBV19,TRBJ2-1,.,CASSPIPSGSSYNEQFF
TRBV10-2,TRBJ2-3,.,CASSRDRDTQYF
TRBV5-5,TRBJ2-2,.,CASSLHGQGVTGELFF
TRBV7-9,TRBJ1-3,.,CASSSEGTTIYF
TRBV4-3,TRBJ2-1,.,CASSQERTGVGNEQFF
TRBV6-5,TRBJ1-5,.,CASSPSGRRPQHF
TRBV5-6,TRBJ2-5,.,CASRLGADQETQYF
TRBV30,TRBJ2-7,.,CACRSAGGTYEQYF
TRBV5-4,TRBJ2-1,.,CASSPGLAGGYNEQFF
TRBV6-6,TRBJ1-4,.,CASSYGQRSEKLFF
TRBV7-9,TRBJ1-5,once,CASSQQGILGKNQPQHF
TRBV6-7,TRBJ1-4,.,CASTGSNEKLFF
TRBV25-1,TRBJ2-7,.,CASGGTAPIAFEQYF
TRBV7-9,TRBJ2-7,.,CASSLMYEQYF
TRBV19,TRBJ2-6,.,CAVSPGTGANVLTF
TRBV30,TRBJ2-1,.,CAWSVLSNEQFF
TRBV5-6,TRBJ1-1,.,CASTSMEATEAFF
TRBV6-1,TRBJ2-3,.,CASSEAGRGDTQYF
TRBV6-6,TRBJ1-5,.,CASSYMPPKDQPQHF
TRBV28,TRBJ1-2,.,CASSFNDRGLVYGYTF
TRBV5-1,TRBJ2-4,.,CASSLYSLSGTNCF
TRBV25-1,TRBJ1-1,.,CASSGHTGGASEAFF
TRBV6-1,TRBJ2-7,.,CASRTRQGLVEQYF
TRBV13,TRBJ1-1,few,CASSTVSPLSVRNTEAFF
TRBV7-9,TRBJ1-1,.,CASSSTGGSSMNTEAFF
TRBV5-1,TRBJ2-5,.,CASSLAGGQETQYF
TRBV7-9,TRBJ2-1,.,CASSFGGGSKAGTYNEQFF
TRBV11-2,TRBJ2-1,.,CASSQRQGNNEQFF
TRBV2,TRBJ1-1,few,CALQWTRATEAFF
TRBV7-3,TRBJ2-7,.,CASSLNGGEQYF
TRBV6-5,TRBJ1-1,few,CASSLNQDPNTEAFF
TRBV7-9,TRBJ1-5,.,CASSLGWGFDQPQHF
TRBV10-3,TRBJ1-1,few,CAISRGRNTEAFF
TRBV7-2,TRBJ2-1,.,CASSYRTGLNEQFF
TRBV28,TRBJ1-2,few,CASSLRYGYTF
TRBV2,TRBJ1-2,.,CASSERREPNYGYTF
TRBV7-2,TRBJ1-1,.,CASSPLGTTEAFF
TRBV9,TRBJ2-6,.,CASSPGGTGLVASGANVLTF
TRBV5-6,TRBJ2-3,.,CASSLEARGQDTQYF
TRBV25-1,TRBJ2-1,.,CASRAEAGKGHEQFF
TRBV7-9,TRBJ2-3,.,CASSAPGTGAPDTQYF
TRBV11-2,TRBJ2-7,.,CASGRDYSTYEQYF
TRBV5-4,TRBJ1-1,few,CASSPYTGGMNTEAFF
TRBV7-2,TRBJ1-1,.,CASSREAEAFF
TRBV7-9,TRBJ1-6,.,CASSLTGSLSPLHF
TRBV4-1,TRBJ2-5,.,CASSRMTGSETQYF
TRBV5-6,TRBJ2-3,.,CASSRAFSDTQYF
TRBV6-6,TRBJ1-2,.,CASSPRGAAVGGYTF
TRBV6-1,TRBJ1-6,.,CASRDSVSPLHF
TRBV6-5,TRBJ2-7,once,CASKFGTGAYEQYF